Listed below are T cell receptor beta chains from one sample, sequenced in a study of CD8 T cells in ankylosing spondylitis. TCRdb ran MiXCR on the 5' RACE reads and lists one entry per CDR3 protein. In the table there are approximately 250,000 distinct CDR3 sequences, over 7% of which are singletons. Material for sequencing was blood, either unsorted or a sorted T cell fraction (not recorded which). Source of these receptors: a female donor with ankylosing spondylitis or in good health (not recorded which). Each CDR3 is given with its conserved first and last residue. The order of the fields is D gene, V gene, J gene, clone size, CDR3 DNA, CDR3 protein. A D gene is named only where the DNA matches it firmly. Where a row states a size, it is once, few, many or the class of an expanded clone; other rows omit it.

D: TRBD2
V: TRBV29-1
J: TRBJ2-1
size: many
DNA: TGCGGGGGTTCAGCGGGAGGAATCAATGAGCAGTTCTTC
CDR3: CGGSAGGINEQFF

D: TRBD1
V: TRBV12-3/TRBV12-4
J: TRBJ1-5
size: -
DNA: TGTGCCAGCAGCTTCTCGGACAGGGGAAGCAATCAGCCCCAGCATTTT
CDR3: CASSFSDRGSNQPQHF

D: -
V: TRBV6-2/TRBV6-3
J: TRBJ1-5
size: many
DNA: TGTGCCACTTCGACAGTCTATAGCAATCAGCCCCAGCATTTT
CDR3: CATSTVYSNQPQHF

D: -
V: TRBV7-9
J: TRBJ2-7
size: -
DNA: TGTGCCAGCAGCTTACAGGGGGGCTCGTCCTACGAGCAGTACTTC
CDR3: CASSLQGGSSYEQYF

D: -
V: TRBV7-6
J: TRBJ2-3
size: few
DNA: TGTGCCAGCAGCTCACTCCGAGGGGGAGACGATACGCAGTATTTT
CDR3: CASSSLRGGDDTQYF

D: -
V: TRBV20-1
J: TRBJ1-5
size: many
DNA: TGCAGTGCTAGTGGGGATCAACCTGGAAATCAGCCCCAGCATTTT
CDR3: CSASGDQPGNQPQHF

D: -
V: TRBV12-3/TRBV12-4
J: TRBJ2-7
size: many
DNA: TGTGCCAGCATCGAGCAGGGGAGCTCCTACGAGCAGTACTTC
CDR3: CASIEQGSSYEQYF

D: -
V: TRBV11-2
J: TRBJ2-7
size: many
DNA: TGTGCCAGCAGCTTACCCGGGAGTCACTACGAGCAGTACTTC
CDR3: CASSLPGSHYEQYF

D: -
V: TRBV15
J: TRBJ2-3
size: many
DNA: TGTGCCACCACGCACGCAGTTACAGATACGCAGTATTTT
CDR3: CATTHAVTDTQYF

D: -
V: TRBV11-2
J: TRBJ2-1
size: -
DNA: TGTGCCAGCAGCTTAGGCGGAGGGGCCAGGGGGGGTCGGCATGAGCAGTTCTTC
CDR3: CASSLGGGARGGRHEQFF

D: TRBD2
V: TRBV14
J: TRBJ2-1
size: many
DNA: TGTGCCAGCAGCTTCGGGACTAGCGGGGGAAGCTCCTACAATGAGCAGTTCTTC
CDR3: CASSFGTSGGSSYNEQFF

D: TRBD1
V: TRBV5-1
J: TRBJ1-1
size: many
DNA: TGCGCCAGCAGCTTGAGGACAGGGCTGAACACTGAAGCTTTCTTT
CDR3: CASSLRTGLNTEAFF

D: -
V: TRBV10-1
J: TRBJ2-2
size: many
DNA: TGCGCCAGCAGCCAGGGAGGATCGAACACCGGGGAGCTGTTTTTT
CDR3: CASSQGGSNTGELFF

D: -
V: TRBV7-9
J: TRBJ2-3
size: few
DNA: TGTGCCAGCAGCTACCAATCCACAGATACGCAGTATTTT
CDR3: CASSYQSTDTQYF

D: -
V: TRBV5-1
J: TRBJ2-6
size: many
DNA: TGCGCCAGTATGAACTCTGGGGCCAACGTCCTGACTTTC
CDR3: CASMNSGANVLTF

D: TRBD1
V: TRBV4-2
J: TRBJ2-7
size: many
DNA: TGTGCCAGCAAACCGGGACAGGGTCGCTACGAGCAGTACTTC
CDR3: CASKPGQGRYEQYF

D: TRBD2
V: TRBV7-2
J: TRBJ2-3
size: many
DNA: TGTGCCAGCAGCTTGGGACTAGCGGGAGGAGGGGCAGATACGCAGTATTTT
CDR3: CASSLGLAGGGADTQYF

D: TRBD1
V: TRBV29-1
J: TRBJ2-2
size: many
DNA: TGCAGCGGGGGGACAGGGGACCGCACCGGGGAGCTGTTTTTT
CDR3: CSGGTGDRTGELFF

D: TRBD2
V: TRBV7-2
J: TRBJ2-7
size: -
DNA: TGTGCCAGCAGCCACAGCACCGGGACTAGGGACTCCTCCGAGCAGTACTTC
CDR3: CASSHSTGTRDSSEQYF

D: TRBD2
V: TRBV7-2
J: TRBJ2-3
size: few
DNA: TGTGCCAGCAGCCCCTCCCACGGCGGGAGAGCACAGTATTTT
CDR3: CASSPSHGGRAQYF

D: -
V: TRBV4-1
J: TRBJ2-5
size: -
DNA: TGCGCCAGCAGCCAAGTAGGGCGGTATGAGACCCAGTACTTC
CDR3: CASSQVGRYETQYF

D: -
V: TRBV12-3/TRBV12-4
J: TRBJ2-7
size: many
DNA: TGTGCCAGCAGTTTGGAGTACGAGCAGTACTTC
CDR3: CASSLEYEQYF

D: -
V: TRBV27
J: TRBJ1-2
size: many
DNA: TGTGCCAGCAGTCGGGACGGTTACCTAAACTATGGCTACACCTTC
CDR3: CASSRDGYLNYGYTF